The 20 T cell receptor beta chains listed next were all sequenced from one sample in a study of blood T cell repertoires in COVID-19. Measured with immunoSEQ multiplex PCR; TCRdb has only the in-frame clones, and not every one. This sample has about 200,000 clones, with 85% found just once. Sequenced input: PBMCs or T cells enriched from blood (not recorded which). These TCRs come from a man aged 35 to 55 who had recovered from COVID-19.

This clone was picked up one time. The chain employs TRBV28 and TRBJ2-3; weak D call: TRBD2 (5 bases). Germline V CDR1 and CDR2: MDHEN, SYDVKM. V dropped 3 bases and J dropped 4 bases, with 11 bases sitting between them. CDR3 length equals 14 residues. The CDR3 DNA sequence: TGTGCCAGCAGTTTGTCGCTAGCCCCAGATACGCAGTATTTT. As protein: CASSLSLAPDTQYF.

The genes are TRBV9 and TRBJ1-2; 7 bases are a match to TRBD1. After removal of 0 bases from V and 8 bases from J, the junction contained 7 bases not matched to a gene. The CDR3 is 14 amino acids. Germline V CDR1 and CDR2: SGDLS, YYNGEE. CDR3 region: CASSVGGGGPGYTF. Written as DNA, the CDR3 is TGTGCCAGCAGCGTAGGAGGGGGCGGACCGGGCTACACCTTC.

This chain joins TRBV19 and TRBJ2-7; 14 bases line up with TRBD2. V lost 7 bases, J lost 1 base, and 6 bases stayed unmatched. Germline values: CDR1 LNHDA, CDR2 SQIVND (reference sequence). This CDR3 contains 16 residues. DNA of the CDR3: TGTGCCAGTATGGGGACTAGCGGGAGAGAGTCCTACGAGCAGTACTTC. It is translated as CASMGTSGRESYEQYF.

This clone was detected a few times. The chain recombines TRBV7-9 with TRBJ2-7; 7 nucleotides align to TRBD1. V lost 4 bases and J lost 2; bases outside the gene matches: 5. CDR1 and CDR2 (germline): SEHNR, FQNEAQ (reference sequence). This CDR3 is 14 amino acids long. The CDR3 DNA is TGTGCCAGCAGCTCCTCCGGGACAGCCTACGAGCAGTACTTC. Translating gives CASSSSGTAYEQYF. Drawing the rest from reference TRBV7-9 and TRBJ2-7, the complete variable domain is DTGVSQNPRHKITKRGQNVTFRCDPISEHNRLYWYRQTLGQGPEFLTYFQNEAQLEKSRLLSDRFSAERPKGSFSTLEIQRTEQGDSAMYLCASSSSGTAYEQYFGPGTRLTVT.

The gene calls are TRBV7-9 and TRBJ1-6, with no clear D. CDR1 and CDR2 (germline): SEHNR, FQNEAQ (reference sequence). Trimming removed 5 bases from V and 5 bases from J, with 4 bases in between. The CDR3 covers 12 residues. CDR3 sequence (DNA): TGTGCCAGCAGCCCTAATAATTCACCCCTCCACTTT. Its protein is CASSPNNSPLHF.

The rearrangement joins TRBV2 to TRBJ2-2; TRBD2 aligns across 14 bases. V shed 6 bases and J 5 bases; nucleotides not matched to a gene: 5. Germline V gives CDR1 SNHLY, CDR2 FYNNEI. The CDR3 length is 16 residues. The DNA of the CDR3 is TGTGCCAGCAGACGACTAGCGGGAGGGGGAACCGGGGAGCTGTTTTTT. Amino acids: CASRRLAGGGTGELFF.

The chain employs TRBV30 and TRBJ2-7, with 7 positions matching TRBD1. The germline gives CDR1 GTSNPN, CDR2 SVGIG (reference sequence). This CDR3 comprises 12 residues. J was trimmed by 6 bases and V by 0 bases; bases with no gene match: 2. The CDR3 sequence is CAWSVQGLEQYF. The DNA of the CDR3 is TGTGCCTGGAGTGTACAGGGGCTCGAGCAGTACTTC.

This chain links TRBV24-1 with TRBJ1-5, with 7 positions matching TRBD1. V lost 4 bases to trimming and J lost 0 bases; unmatched junction nucleotides: 5. Germline V gives CDR1 KGHDR, CDR2 SFDVKD. The CDR3 sequence is 16 residues long. The CDR3 DNA is TGTGCCACCAGTGACTCACAGGGGTATAGCAATCAGCCCCAGCATTTT. Amino acid sequence: CATSDSQGYSNQPQHF.

CDR3 amino acids: CAWSITSGSNEQFF. CDR3 bases: TGTGCCTGGAGTATAACTAGCGGGAGTAATGAGCAGTTCTTC. The chain uses TRBV30 and TRBJ2-1; TRBD2 agrees at 11 bases. Unmatched junction bases numbered 4, after V lost 2 bases and J lost 7 bases. Germline V CDR1 and CDR2: GTSNPN, SVGIG (reference sequence). There are 14 residues in the CDR3.

The sample holds a few counts of this clone. The chain recombines TRBV28 with TRBJ1-4, with D hard to call. Germline CDR1 and CDR2: MDHEN and SYDVKM. This CDR3 has 14 amino acids. Trimming left V 4 bases short and J 5 bases short, with 11 bases between. The CDR3 protein is CASSSAGPNEKLFF. The CDR3 nucleotides are TGTGCCAGCAGTTCCGCGGGCCCGAATGAAAAACTGTTTTTT. Full variable domain (remainder filled in from reference TRBV28 and TRBJ1-4): DVKVTQSSRYLVKRTGEKVFLECVQDMDHENMFWYRQDPGLGLRLIYFSYDVKMKEKGDIPEGYSVSREKKERFSLILESASTNQTSMYLCASSSAGPNEKLFFGSGTQLSVL.

V and J are TRBV11-2 and TRBJ2-7, with D possibly TRBD2 on 7 matching bases. The CDR3 is 14 amino acids. The V and J ends lost 1 base and 2 bases respectively, with 9 bases between them. The germline CDR1 and CDR2 sequences are SGHAT and FQNNGV. CDR3 sequence reads: CASSLAGGAYEQYF. The DNA of the CDR3 is TGTGCCAGCAGCTTAGCGGGGGGCGCCTACGAGCAGTACTTC.

CDR3 DNA sequence: TGTGCCAGCAGCTTGAAGGCCCGGAGGGGGCAGGATGAAAAACTGTTTTTT. The encoded protein is CASSLKARRGQDEKLFF. This chain joins TRBV5-4 and TRBJ1-4; 7 bases align to TRBD1. The CDR3 spans 17 residues. Germline V gene sequence: CDR1 SGHNT, CDR2 YYREEE (reference sequence). The V segment lost 1 base and the J segment 6 bases; nucleotides outside the gene matches: 12.

The chain combines TRBV30 with TRBJ2-7, with 9 bases aligning to TRBD2. CDR3 length equals 14 residues. CDR1 is GTSNPN, CDR2 SVGIG, per germline (reference sequence). V lost 2 bases to trimming and J lost 6 bases; unmatched junction nucleotides: 8. CDR3 protein: CAWSRGAGGSEQYF. The CDR3 coding sequence is TGTGCCTGGAGTCGAGGGGCGGGGGGGTCCGAGCAGTACTTC.

The rearrangement joins TRBV6-5 to TRBJ2-1; a weak D match, TRBD2 (6 bases). CDR1 and CDR2 from the germline V gene are MNHEY and SVGAGI. The CDR3 contains 13 residues. Trimming removed 4 bases from V and 8 bases from J, with 12 bases in between. CDR3 in DNA: TGTGCCAGCAGTTCCGGGAGTTCCGATGAGCAGTTCTTC. It is translated as CASSSGSSDEQFF.

J is TRBJ2-1 and V is TRBV5-4; D is perhaps TRBD2 (5 bases). The CDR3 consists of 14 residues. Between the trimmed V and J ends, which lost 0 bases and 10 bases, there was a span of 14 bases. Germline loops: CDR1 SGHNT, CDR2 YYREEE (reference sequence). This CDR3 reads CASSLGTSGGEQFF. The CDR3 coding sequence is TGTGCCAGCAGCTTGGGGACCAGCGGTGGGGAGCAGTTCTTC.

This clone was seen many times. V gene TRBV19 combines with J gene TRBJ1-3; D not certain. Trimming removed 4 bases at V and 8 bases at J, with 6 bases between. Germline V lookup: CDR1 LNHDA, CDR2 SQIVND (reference sequence). The CDR3 is 11 amino acids. Written as DNA, the CDR3 is TGTGCCAGTAGTAGTCGAGACACCATATATTTT. The encoded protein is CASSSRDTIYF.

The chain recombines TRBV18 with TRBJ2-1, with 8 bases matching TRBD1. Trimming cost V 0 bases and J 6 bases; bases outside gene matches: 7. The CDR3 sequence is 16 residues long. Germline lookup yields CDR1 KGHSH and CDR2 LQKENI. Here the CDR3 DNA reads TGTGCCAGCTCACCACCGTGGCAGGGGGCTGGCAATGAGCAGTTCTTC. It encodes CASSPPWQGAGNEQFF.

The chain links TRBV7-3 to TRBJ2-1, with 7 bases identical to TRBD1. V gave up 5 bases and J gave up 9 bases; unmatched junction bases: 10. Germline V gives CDR1 SGHTA, CDR2 FQGTGA. CDR3 length equals 14 residues. The CDR3 bases are TGTGCCAGCAGCATTATAGACAGGGACAGTGAGCAGTTCTTC. It encodes CASSIIDRDSEQFF. The variable domain in full, with the rest retrieved from reference TRBV7-3 and TRBJ2-1, is GAGVSQTPSNKVTEKGKYVELRCDPISGHTALYWYRQSLGQGPEFLIYFQGTGAADDSGLPNDRFFAVRPEGSVSTLKIQRTERGDSAVYLCASSIIDRDSEQFFGPGTRLTVL.

This rearrangement joins TRBV27 to TRBJ1-5; no reliable D call. V was clipped by 5 bases and J by 0 bases, with 14 bases between them. The CDR3 is made up of 16 amino acids. From germline, CDR1 is MNHEY and CDR2 SMNVEV (reference sequence). CDR3 coding DNA: TGTGCCAGCAGTCCGTCAGGCGCTCTTAGCAATCAGCCCCAGCATTTT. Translated, it gives CASSPSGALSNQPQHF.

CDR3 in amino acids: CASTKGEATNEKLFF. DNA for the CDR3: TGTGCCTCGACAAAGGGGGAAGCAACTAATGAAAAACTGTTTTTT. V and J are TRBV10-3 and TRBJ1-4; the D gene is possibly TRBD1 (6 bases). The CDR3 covers 15 residues. Germline V gene lookup returns CDR1 ENHRY and CDR2 SYGVKD. V lost 11 bases and J 0 bases, leaving 16 bases between the germline ends.